This passage covers 6 T cell receptor beta chains from one sample sequenced in a study of lung T cells in sarcoidosis with Löfgren's syndrome. Each CDR3 protein gets one entry after TCRdb re-called the reads with MiXCR. The data show about 2,200 distinct CDR3 sequences, 20% to 25% seen once. The sample was CD4+ T cells from bronchoalveolar lavage. Receptors were obtained from a human donor with sarcoidosis (Löfgren's syndrome or another form), or a control subject (not recorded which).

This clonotype ranks as medium-sized. The chain carries TRBV12-3 or TRBV12-4 and TRBJ2-2, with TRBD1 identical over 7 bases. V trimming: 5 bases; J trimming: 8 bases; junction bases outside the gene matches: 8. This CDR3 has 14 amino acids. The CDR3 loop reads CASSPGQSVGELFF. The CDR3 DNA reads as TGTGCCAGCAGTCCGGGACAGTCTGTAGGGGAGCTGTTTTTT.

About this clonotype: Mismatch with germline at one junction end may stem from a read error. The chain couples TRBV3-1 to TRBJ1-1; D is uncertain. The germline V gene has CDR1 LGHDT and CDR2 YNNKEL (reference sequence). The CDR3 consists of 14 residues. The CDR3 DNA reads as TGTGCCAGCAGCCCCCTCCCATTAAGCACTGTAGCTTTCTTT. This codes for CASSPLPLSTVAFF.

This clonotype rates as medium-sized (0.01 to 0.1%). The rearrangement joins TRBV27 to TRBJ1-4; D is unresolved. The CDR3 consists of 14 residues. V lost 2 bases and J 5 bases, leaving 9 bases between the germline ends. The germline V gene encodes CDR1 MNHEY and CDR2 SMNVEV (reference sequence). The CDR3 region has the DNA TGTGCCAGCAGTTTAACACAGCCAAATGAAAAACTGTTTTTT. Amino acid sequence: CASSLTQPNEKLFF.

By share, this clonotype ranks as medium-sized. The chain has TRBV19 and TRBJ2-1; weak D call: TRBD1 (6 bases). V dropped 3 bases and J dropped 6 bases, with 12 bases sitting between them. This CDR3 is 14 amino acids long. Germline V gives CDR1 LNHDA, CDR2 SQIVND (reference sequence). CDR3 in amino acids: CASSMMGAVNEQFF. The DNA for the CDR3 is TGTGCCAGTAGTATGATGGGGGCCGTCAATGAGCAGTTCTTC.

Regarding this clonotype: A junction end diverges from the germline sequence, so it may reflect a read error. The CDR3 region is CASSQSAMTQHF. The CDR3 DNA sequence: TGTGCCAGCAGCCAATCGGCAATGACCCAGCACTTC. The chain recombines TRBV3-1 with TRBJ2-5; D gene uncertain. CDR3 length: 12 amino acids. Looked up from germline, CDR1 is LGHDT and CDR2 is YNNKEL (reference sequence).

As for this clonotype: A clone one base away is much larger, so this may be a read error. V gene TRBV5-4 combines with J gene TRBJ1-4; a possible D gene is TRBD1 (5 bases). CDR1 is SGHNT and CDR2 is YYREEE in the germline V gene (reference sequence). CDR3 size: 15 residues. With 0 bases removed from V and 10 bases from J, the gap between germline ends came to 16 bases. CDR3 nucleotide sequence: TGTGCCAGCAGCTTGGCAGATACCCAGGGAGGAAAACTGTTTTTT. As protein: CASSLADTQGGKLFF.